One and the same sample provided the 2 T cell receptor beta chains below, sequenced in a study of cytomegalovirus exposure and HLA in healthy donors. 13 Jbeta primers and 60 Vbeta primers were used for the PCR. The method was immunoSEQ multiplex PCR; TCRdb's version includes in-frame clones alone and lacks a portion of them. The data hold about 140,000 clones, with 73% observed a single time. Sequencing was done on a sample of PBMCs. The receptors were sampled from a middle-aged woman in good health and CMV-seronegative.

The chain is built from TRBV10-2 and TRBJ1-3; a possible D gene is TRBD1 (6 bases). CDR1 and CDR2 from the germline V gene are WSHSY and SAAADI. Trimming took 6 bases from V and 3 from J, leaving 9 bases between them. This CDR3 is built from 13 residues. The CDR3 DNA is TGCGCCAGCAGCCCCAGGGGTGGAAACACCATATATTTT. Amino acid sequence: CASSPRGGNTIYF.

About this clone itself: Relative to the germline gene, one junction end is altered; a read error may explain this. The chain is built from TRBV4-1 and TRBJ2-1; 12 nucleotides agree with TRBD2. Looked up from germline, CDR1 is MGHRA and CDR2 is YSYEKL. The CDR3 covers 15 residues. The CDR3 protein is CASSQTASGGARSIF. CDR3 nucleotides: TGCGCCAGCAGCCAAACCGCTAGCGGGGGGGCTCGGTCTATCTTC.